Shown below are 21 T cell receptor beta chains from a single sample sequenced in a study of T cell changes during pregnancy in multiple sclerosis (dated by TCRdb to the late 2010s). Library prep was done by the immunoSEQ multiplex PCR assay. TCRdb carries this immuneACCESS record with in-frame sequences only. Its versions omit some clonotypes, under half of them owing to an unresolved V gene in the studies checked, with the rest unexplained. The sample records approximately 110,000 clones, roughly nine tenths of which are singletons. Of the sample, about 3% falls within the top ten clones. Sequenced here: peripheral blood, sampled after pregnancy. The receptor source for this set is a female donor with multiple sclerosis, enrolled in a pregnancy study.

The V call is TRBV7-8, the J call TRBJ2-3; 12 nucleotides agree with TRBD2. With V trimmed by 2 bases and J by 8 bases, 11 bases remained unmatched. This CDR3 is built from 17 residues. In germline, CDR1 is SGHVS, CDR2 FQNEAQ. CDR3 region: CASSLTRTSGDHPTQYF. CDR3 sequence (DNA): TGTGCCAGCAGCTTAACCCGGACTAGCGGGGACCACCCTACGCAGTATTTT.

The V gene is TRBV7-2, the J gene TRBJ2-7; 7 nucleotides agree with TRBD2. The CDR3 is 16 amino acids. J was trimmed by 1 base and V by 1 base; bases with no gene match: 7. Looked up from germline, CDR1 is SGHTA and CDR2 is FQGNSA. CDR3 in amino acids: CASSLDGGGYSYEQYF. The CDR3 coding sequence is TGTGCCAGCAGCTTAGACGGCGGGGGATATTCCTACGAGCAGTACTTC.

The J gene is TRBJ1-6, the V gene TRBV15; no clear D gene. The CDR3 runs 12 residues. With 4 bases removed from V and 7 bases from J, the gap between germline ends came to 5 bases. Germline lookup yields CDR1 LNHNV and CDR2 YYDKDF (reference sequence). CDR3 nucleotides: TGTGCCACCAGCACCCGGAATTCACCCCTCCACTTT. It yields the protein CATSTRNSPLHF.

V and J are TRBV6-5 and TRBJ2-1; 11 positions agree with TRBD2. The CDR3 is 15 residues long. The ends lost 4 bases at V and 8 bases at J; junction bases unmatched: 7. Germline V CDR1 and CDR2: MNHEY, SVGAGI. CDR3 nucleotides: TGTGCCAGCAGTTTTCATAGCGGGGGGGCGGATGAGCAGTTCTTC. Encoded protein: CASSFHSGGADEQFF.

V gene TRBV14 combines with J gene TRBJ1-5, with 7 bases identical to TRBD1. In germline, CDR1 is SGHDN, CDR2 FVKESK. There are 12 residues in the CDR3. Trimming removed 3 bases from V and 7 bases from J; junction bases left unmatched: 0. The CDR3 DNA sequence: TGTGCCAGCAGCCACAGGGGGCAGCCCCAGCATTTT. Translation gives CASSHRGQPQHF.

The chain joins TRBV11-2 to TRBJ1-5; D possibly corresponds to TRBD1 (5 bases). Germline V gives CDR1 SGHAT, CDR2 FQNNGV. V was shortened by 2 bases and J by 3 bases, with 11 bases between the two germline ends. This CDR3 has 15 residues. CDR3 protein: CASSLRAGPNQPQHF. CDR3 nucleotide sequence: TGTGCCAGCAGCTTACGGGCAGGGCCCAATCAGCCCCAGCATTTT.

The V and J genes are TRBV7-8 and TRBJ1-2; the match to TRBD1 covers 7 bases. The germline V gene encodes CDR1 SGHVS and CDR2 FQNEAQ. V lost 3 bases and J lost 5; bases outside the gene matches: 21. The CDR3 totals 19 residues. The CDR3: CASSFAYVNSGQFSYGYTF. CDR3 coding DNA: TGTGCCAGCAGCTTTGCGTACGTTAATTCGGGACAGTTCTCTTATGGCTACACCTTC.

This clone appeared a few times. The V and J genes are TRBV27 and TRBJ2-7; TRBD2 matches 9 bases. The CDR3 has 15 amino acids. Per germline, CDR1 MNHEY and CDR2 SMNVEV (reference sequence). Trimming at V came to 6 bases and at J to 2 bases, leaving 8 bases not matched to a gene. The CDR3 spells CASRPPAGGTYEQYF. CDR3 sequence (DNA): TGTGCCAGCAGGCCCCCGGCGGGGGGGACCTACGAGCAGTACTTC.

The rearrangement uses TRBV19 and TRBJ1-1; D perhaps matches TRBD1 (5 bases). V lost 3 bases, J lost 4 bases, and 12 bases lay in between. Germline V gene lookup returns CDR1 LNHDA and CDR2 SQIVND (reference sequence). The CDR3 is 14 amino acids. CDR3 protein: CASSIDSGFTEAFF. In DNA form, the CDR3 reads TGTGCCAGTAGTATCGATTCAGGGTTCACTGAAGCTTTCTTT.

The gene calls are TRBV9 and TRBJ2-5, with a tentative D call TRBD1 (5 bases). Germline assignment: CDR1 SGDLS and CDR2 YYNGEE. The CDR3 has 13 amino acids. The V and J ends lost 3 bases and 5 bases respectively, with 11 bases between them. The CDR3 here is CASSADMGETQYF. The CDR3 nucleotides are TGTGCCAGCAGCGCGGACATGGGGGAGACCCAGTACTTC.

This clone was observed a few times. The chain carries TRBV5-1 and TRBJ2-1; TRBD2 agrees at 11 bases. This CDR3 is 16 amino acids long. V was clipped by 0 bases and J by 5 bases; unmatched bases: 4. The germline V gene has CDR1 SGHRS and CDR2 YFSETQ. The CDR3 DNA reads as TGCGCCAGCAGCTTGGGGGGGACTAGCGGTAACAATGAGCAGTTCTTC. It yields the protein CASSLGGTSGNNEQFF.

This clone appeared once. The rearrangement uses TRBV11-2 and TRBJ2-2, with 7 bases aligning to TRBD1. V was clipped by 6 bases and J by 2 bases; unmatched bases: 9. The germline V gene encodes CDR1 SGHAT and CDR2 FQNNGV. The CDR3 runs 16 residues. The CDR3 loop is CASSSQTGRNTGELFF. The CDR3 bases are TGTGCCAGCAGTTCTCAGACAGGGAGAAACACCGGGGAGCTGTTTTTT.

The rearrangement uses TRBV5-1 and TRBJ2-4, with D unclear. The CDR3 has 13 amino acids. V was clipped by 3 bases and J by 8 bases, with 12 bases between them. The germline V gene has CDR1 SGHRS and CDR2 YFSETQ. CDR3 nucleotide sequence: TGCGCCAGCAGCTCCCCCCCAGGCGACATTCAGTACTTC. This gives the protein CASSSPPGDIQYF.

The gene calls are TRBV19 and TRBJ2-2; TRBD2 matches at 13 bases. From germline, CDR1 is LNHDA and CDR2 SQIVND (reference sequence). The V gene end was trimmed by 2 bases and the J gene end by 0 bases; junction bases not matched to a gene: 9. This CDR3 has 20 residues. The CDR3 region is CASSIRGLAGVYSNTGELFF. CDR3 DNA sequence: TGTGCCAGTAGTATACGAGGACTAGCGGGGGTCTATTCGAACACCGGGGAGCTGTTTTTT.

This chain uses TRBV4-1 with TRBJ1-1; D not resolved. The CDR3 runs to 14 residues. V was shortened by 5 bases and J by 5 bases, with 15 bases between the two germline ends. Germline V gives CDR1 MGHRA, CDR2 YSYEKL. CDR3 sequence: CASSFEPRRTEAFF. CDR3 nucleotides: TGCGCCAGCAGCTTCGAACCGAGGAGAACTGAAGCTTTCTTT.

The CDR3 protein is CASSEVGRVYGKYF. The CDR3 DNA follows: TGTGCCAGCAGTGAAGTAGGCAGGGTTTATGGGAAGTACTTC. The chain has TRBV6-1 and TRBJ2-7, with TRBD1 as a possible D gene (5 bases). Germline-derived CDR1 and CDR2 are MNHNS and SASEGT. The CDR3 runs to 14 residues. Trimming shortened V by 1 base and J by 11 bases, and 18 bases separated the two germline ends.

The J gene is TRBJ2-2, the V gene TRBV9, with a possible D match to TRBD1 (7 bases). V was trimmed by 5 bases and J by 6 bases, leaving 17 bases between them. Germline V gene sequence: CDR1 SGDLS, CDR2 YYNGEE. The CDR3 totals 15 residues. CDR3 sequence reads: CASSTQGGIAGELFF. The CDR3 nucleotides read TGTGCCAGCAGTACCCAGGGGGGAATAGCCGGGGAGCTGTTTTTT.

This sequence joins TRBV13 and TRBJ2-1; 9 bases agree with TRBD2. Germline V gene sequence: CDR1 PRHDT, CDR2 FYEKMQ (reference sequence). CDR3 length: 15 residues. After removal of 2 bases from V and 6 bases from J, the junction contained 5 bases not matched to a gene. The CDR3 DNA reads TGTGCCAGCAGCTTACTTAGCGGGGGATTCAATGAGCAGTTCTTC. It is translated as CASSLLSGGFNEQFF. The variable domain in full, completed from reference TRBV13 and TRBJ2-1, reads AAGVIQSPRHLIKEKRETATLKCYPIPRHDTVYWYQQGPGQDPQFLISFYEKMQSDKGSIPDRFSAQQFSDYHSELNMSSLELGDSALYFCASSLLSGGFNEQFFGPGTRLTVL.

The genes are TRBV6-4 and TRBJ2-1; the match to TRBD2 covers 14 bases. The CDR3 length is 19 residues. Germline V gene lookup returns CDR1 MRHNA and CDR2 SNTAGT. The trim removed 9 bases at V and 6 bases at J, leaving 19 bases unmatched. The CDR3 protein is CARKRWTSGGLGLSNEQFF. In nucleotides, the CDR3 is TGTGCCAGGAAAAGATGGACTAGCGGGGGGCTTGGTCTTTCCAATGAGCAGTTCTTC.

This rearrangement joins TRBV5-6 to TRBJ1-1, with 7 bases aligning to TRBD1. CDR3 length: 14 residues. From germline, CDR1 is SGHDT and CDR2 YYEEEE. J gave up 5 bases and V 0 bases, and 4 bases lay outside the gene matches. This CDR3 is CASSLGTGWTEAFF. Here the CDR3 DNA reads TGTGCCAGCAGCTTGGGGACAGGTTGGACTGAAGCTTTCTTT. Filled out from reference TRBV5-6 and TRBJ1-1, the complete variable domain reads DAGVTQSPTHLIKTRGQQVTLRCSPKSGHDTVSWYQQALGQGPQFIFQYYEEEERQRGNFPDRFSGHQFPNYSSELNVNALLLGDSALYLCASSLGTGWTEAFFGQGTRLTVV.

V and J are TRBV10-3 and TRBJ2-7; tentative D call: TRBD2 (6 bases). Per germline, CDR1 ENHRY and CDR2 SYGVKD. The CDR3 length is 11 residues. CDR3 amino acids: CAVGAGYEQYF. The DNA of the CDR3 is TGTGCGGTAGGGGCGGGGTACGAGCAGTACTTC.